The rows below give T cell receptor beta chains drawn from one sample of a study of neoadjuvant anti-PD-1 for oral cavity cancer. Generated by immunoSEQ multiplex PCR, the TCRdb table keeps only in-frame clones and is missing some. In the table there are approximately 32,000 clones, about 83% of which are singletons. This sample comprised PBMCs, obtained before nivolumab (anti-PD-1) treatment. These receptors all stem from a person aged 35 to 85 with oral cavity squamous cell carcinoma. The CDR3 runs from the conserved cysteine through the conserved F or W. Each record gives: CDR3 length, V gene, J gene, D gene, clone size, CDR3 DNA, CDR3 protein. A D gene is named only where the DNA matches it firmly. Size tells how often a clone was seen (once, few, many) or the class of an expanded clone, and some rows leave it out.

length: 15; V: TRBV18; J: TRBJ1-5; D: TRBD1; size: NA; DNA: TGTGCCAGCTCAGTGACAGGGCTTAGCAATCAGCCCCAGCATTTT; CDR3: CASSVTGLSNQPQHF
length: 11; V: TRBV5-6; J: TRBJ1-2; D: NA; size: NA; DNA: TGTGCCAGCAGCTTTGGCTCTGGCTACACCTTC; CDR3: CASSFGSGYTF
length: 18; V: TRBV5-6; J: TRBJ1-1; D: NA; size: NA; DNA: TGTGCCAGCAGCTTTCGATATCCCCCAGATACTATGAACACTGAAGCTTTCTTT; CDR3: CASSFRYPPDTMNTEAFF
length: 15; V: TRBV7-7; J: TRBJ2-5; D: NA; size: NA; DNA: TGTGCCAGCAGCCCTGTTGGTTCGTACCAAGAGACCCAGTACTTC; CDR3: CASSPVGSYQETQYF
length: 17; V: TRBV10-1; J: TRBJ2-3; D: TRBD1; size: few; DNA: TGCGCCAGCAGTGAAGGTACAGGGGGCTTCGACACAGATACGCAGTATTTT; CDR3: CASSEGTGGFDTDTQYF
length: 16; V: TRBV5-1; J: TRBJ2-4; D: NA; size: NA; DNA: TGCGCCAGCAGCCCCCCCCGAGGGGGAGACAAAAACATTCAGTACTTC; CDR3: CASSPPRGGDKNIQYF
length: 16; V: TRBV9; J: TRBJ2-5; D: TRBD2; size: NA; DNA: TGTGCCAGCAGCGGGACTAGCGGGGTTTCCGGAGAGACCCAGTACTTC; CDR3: CASSGTSGVSGETQYF
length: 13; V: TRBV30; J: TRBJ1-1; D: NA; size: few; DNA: TGTGCCCGCCAAGGGGCTTTGAACACTGAAGCTTTCTTT; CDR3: CARQGALNTEAFF
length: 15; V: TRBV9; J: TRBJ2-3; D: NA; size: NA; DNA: TGTGCCAGCAGCGTCCGGGACACAAGCACAGATACGCAGTATTTT; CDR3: CASSVRDTSTDTQYF
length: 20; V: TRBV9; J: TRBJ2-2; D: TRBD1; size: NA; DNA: TGTGCCAGCAGCGTAGCGAGGGCGCCCGGGACAGGGGAATATCCCGGGGAGCTGTTTTTT; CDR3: CASSVARAPGTGEYPGELFF
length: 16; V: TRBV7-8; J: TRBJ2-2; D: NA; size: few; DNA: TGTGCCAGCAGCCCACATGGCGGGGATCGTACCGGGGAGCTGTTTTTT; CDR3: CASSPHGGDRTGELFF
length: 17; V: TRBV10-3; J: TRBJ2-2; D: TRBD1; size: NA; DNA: TGTGCCATCAGTGACCTTTCCCGGACAGGGAACACCGGGGAGCTGTTTTTT; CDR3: CAISDLSRTGNTGELFF
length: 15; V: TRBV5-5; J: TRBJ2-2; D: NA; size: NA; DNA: TGTGCCAGCAGCTTGCTTACAGGGAGCACCGGGGAGCTGTTTTTT; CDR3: CASSLLTGSTGELFF
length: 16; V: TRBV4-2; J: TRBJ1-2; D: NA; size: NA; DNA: TGTGCCAGCAGCCAGACGGGACATGGAGAATCCTATGGCTACACCTTC; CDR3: CASSQTGHGESYGYTF
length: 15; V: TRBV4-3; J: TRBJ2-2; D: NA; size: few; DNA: TGCGCCAGCAGCTTCAACCCCAGGGAAGCCGGGGAGCTGTTTTTT; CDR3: CASSFNPREAGELFF
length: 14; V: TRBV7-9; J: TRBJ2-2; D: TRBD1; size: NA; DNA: TGTGCCAGCAGCCGGGGACAGCGTACCGGGGAGCTGTTTTTT; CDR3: CASSRGQRTGELFF
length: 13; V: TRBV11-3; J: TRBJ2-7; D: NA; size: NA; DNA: TGTGCCAGCAGCTACGGACTTTCCTACGAGCAGTACTTC; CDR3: CASSYGLSYEQYF
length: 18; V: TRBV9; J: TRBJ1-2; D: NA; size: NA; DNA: TGTGCCAGCAGCGTAGCCCCCGGGGCCGCAGGCAGTTACTATGGCTACACCTTC; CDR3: CASSVAPGAAGSYYGYTF
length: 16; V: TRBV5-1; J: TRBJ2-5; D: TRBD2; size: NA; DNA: TGCGCCAGCAGCTTGGGACTAGCGGGGGGGCAAGAGACCCAGTACTTC; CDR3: CASSLGLAGGQETQYF
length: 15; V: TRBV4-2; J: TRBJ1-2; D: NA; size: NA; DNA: TGTGCCAGCAGCCAGGGCGGTGGACATGGCTATGGCTACACCTTC; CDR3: CASSQGGGHGYGYTF
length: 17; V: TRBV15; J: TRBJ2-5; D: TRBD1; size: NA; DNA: TGTGCCACCAGCCCTGTACACGCCGGGACAGGGGATGAGACCCAGTACTTC; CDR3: CATSPVHAGTGDETQYF
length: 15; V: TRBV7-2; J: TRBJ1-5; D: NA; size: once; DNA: TGTGCCAGCAGCTTGTTAAGGGGGGCGGATCAGCCCCAGCATTTT; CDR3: CASSLLRGADQPQHF
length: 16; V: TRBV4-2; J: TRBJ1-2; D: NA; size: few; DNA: TGTGCCAGCAGCCAAGAAACAGGAGGGAGATCTTATGGCTACACCTTC; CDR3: CASSQETGGRSYGYTF
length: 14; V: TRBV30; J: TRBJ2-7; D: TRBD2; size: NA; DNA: TGTGCCTGGAGTGTGGGAGGGTGGGTTGACGAGCAGTACTTC; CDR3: CAWSVGGWVDEQYF
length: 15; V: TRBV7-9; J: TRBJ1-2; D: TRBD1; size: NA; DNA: TGTGCCAGCAGCTTAGGCGGGTCAGGGGGACTCGGCTACACCTTC; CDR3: CASSLGGSGGLGYTF
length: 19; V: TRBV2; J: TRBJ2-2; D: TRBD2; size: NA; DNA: TGTGCCAGCAGTGAATGGACTAGCGGGGGGCCCCCCTACACCGGGGAGCTGTTTTTT; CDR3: CASSEWTSGGPPYTGELFF
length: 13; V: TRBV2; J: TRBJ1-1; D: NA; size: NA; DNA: TGTGCCAGCAGAGTTCAGGGCGTCACTGAAGCTTTCTTT; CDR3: CASRVQGVTEAFF
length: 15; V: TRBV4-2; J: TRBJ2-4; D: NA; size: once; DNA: TGTGCCAGCAGCCAACCCCAGGCCGGTGTGGACATTCAGTACTTC; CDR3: CASSQPQAGVDIQYF
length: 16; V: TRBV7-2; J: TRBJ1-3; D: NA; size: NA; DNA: TGTGCCAGCAGCTTCATCGGAGGCGACTCTGGAAACACCATATATTTT; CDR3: CASSFIGGDSGNTIYF
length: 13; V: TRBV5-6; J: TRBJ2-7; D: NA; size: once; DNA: TGTGCCAGCAGCTTGGACAGGGCCTACGAGCAGTACTTC; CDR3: CASSLDRAYEQYF
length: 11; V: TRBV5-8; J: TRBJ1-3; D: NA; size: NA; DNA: TGTGCCAGCAGTCAAGCGATTTCCATATATTTT; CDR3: CASSQAISIYF
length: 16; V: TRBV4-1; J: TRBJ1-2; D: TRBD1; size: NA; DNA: TGCGCCAGCAGCCAAGATCTTACAGGGGGGTTGAGTGGCTACACCTTC; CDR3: CASSQDLTGGLSGYTF
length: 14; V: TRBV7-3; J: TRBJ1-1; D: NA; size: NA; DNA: TGTGCCAGCAGCCCCAGTTGGGAGAACACTGAAGCTTTCTTT; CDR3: CASSPSWENTEAFF
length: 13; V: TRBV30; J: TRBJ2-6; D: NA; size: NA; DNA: TGTGCCTGGACTCTCTCTGGGGCCAACGTCCTGACTTTC; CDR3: CAWTLSGANVLTF
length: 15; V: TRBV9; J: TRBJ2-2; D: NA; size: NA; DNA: TGTGCCAGCAGCGTAACCCAGAGGACCGCCGGGGAGCTGTTTTTT; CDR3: CASSVTQRTAGELFF
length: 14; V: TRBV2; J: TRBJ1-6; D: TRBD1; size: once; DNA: TGTGCCAGTGAGGGGGCCTCCTATAATTCACCCCTCCACTTT; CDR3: CASEGASYNSPLHF
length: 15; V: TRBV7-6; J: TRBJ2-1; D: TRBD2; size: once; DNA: TGTGCCAGCAGCTTAGAGTCCTCTACTGGCGGGGGGCAGTTCTTC; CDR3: CASSLESSTGGGQFF
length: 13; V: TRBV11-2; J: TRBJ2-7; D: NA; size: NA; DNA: TGTGCCAGCAGCTTACAGGGCTCCTACGAGCAGTACTTC; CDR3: CASSLQGSYEQYF
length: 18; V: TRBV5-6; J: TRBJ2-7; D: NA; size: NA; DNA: TGTGCCAGCAGCTTGGGGACAGCCTGGTTTTTAGGGGCCTACGAGCAGTACTTC; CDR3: CASSLGTAWFLGAYEQYF
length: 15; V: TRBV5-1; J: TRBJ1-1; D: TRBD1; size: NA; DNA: TGCGCCAGCAGCTTGGGCGGACAGGGGTATACTGAAGCTTTCTTT; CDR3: CASSLGGQGYTEAFF
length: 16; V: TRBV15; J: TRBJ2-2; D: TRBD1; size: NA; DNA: TGTGCCACCAGCGGACCGGGACAGGGAAGCCCCGGGGAGCTGTTTTTT; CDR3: CATSGPGQGSPGELFF